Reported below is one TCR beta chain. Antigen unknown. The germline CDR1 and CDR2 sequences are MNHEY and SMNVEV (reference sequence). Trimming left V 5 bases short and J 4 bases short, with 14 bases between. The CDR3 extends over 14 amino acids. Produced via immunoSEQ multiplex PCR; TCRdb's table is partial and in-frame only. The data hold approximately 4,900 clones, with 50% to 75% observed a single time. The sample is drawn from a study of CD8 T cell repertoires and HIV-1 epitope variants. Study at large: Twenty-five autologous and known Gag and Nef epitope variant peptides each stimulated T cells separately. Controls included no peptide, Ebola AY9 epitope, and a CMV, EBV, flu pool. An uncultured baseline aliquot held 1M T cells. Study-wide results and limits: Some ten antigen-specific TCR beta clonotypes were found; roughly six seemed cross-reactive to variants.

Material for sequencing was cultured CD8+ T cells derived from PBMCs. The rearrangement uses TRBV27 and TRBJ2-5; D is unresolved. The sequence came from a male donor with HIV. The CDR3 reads CASSQALGRETQYF. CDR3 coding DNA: TGTGCCAGCAGTCAAGCTCTTGGCCGAGAGACCCAGTACTTC.